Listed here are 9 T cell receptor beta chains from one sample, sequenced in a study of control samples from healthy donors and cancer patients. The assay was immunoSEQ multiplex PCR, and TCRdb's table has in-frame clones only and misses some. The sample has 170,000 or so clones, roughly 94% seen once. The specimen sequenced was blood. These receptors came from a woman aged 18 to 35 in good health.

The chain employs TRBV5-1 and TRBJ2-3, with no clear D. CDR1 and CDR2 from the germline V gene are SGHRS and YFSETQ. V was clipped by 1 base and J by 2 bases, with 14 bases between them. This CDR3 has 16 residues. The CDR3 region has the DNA TGCGCCAGCAGCTTGAACAAACCCGAATCCACAGATACGCAGTATTTT. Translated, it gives CASSLNKPESTDTQYF.

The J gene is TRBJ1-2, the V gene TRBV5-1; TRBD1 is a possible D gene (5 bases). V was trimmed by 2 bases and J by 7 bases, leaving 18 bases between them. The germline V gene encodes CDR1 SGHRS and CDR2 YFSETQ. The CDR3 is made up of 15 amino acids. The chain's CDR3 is CASSFTGSQPGGYTF. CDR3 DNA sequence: TGCGCCAGCAGCTTTACAGGCTCCCAACCGGGTGGCTACACCTTC.

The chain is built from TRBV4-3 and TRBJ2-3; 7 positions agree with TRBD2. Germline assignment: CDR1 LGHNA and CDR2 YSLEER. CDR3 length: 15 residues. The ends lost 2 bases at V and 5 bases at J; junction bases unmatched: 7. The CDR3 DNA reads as TGCGCCAGCAGCCAATCGGCGGTAGCGGGAGATACGCAGTATTTT. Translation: CASSQSAVAGDTQYF.

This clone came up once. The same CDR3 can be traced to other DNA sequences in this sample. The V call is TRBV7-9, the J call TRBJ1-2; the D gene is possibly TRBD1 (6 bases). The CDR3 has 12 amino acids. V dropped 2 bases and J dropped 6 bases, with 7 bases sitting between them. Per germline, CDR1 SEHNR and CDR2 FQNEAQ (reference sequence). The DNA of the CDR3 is TGTGCCAGCAGCTTACGGGGGCATGGCTACACCTTC. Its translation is CASSLRGHGYTF.

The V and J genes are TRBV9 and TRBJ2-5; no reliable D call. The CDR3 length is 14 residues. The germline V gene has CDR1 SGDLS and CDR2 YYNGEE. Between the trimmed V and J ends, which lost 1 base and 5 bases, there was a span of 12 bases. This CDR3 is CASSVKERRETQYF. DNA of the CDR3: TGTGCCAGCAGCGTAAAAGAAAGGCGTGAGACCCAGTACTTC.

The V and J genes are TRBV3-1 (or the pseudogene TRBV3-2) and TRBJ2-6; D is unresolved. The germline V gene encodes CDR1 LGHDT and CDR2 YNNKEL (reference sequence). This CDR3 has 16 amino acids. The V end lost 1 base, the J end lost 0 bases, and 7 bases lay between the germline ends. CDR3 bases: TGTGCCAGCAGCCAAGGTCCGGGCTCTGGGGCCAACGTCCTGACTTTC. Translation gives CASSQGPGSGANVLTF.

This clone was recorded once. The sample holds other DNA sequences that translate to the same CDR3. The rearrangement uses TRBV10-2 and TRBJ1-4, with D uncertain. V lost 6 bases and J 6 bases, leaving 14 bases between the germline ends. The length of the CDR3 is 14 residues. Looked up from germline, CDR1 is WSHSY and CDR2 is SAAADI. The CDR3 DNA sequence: TGCGCCAGCAGACCGGACTGGGCGGATGAAAAACTGTTTTTT. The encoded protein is CASRPDWADEKLFF.

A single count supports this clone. The CDR3 DNA is TGTGCCAGCAGCCAATTTCGTGGGCCCACCGGGGAGCTGTTTTTT. Its protein product is CASSQFRGPTGELFF. The rearrangement links TRBV3-1 (or the pseudogene TRBV3-2) to TRBJ2-2; D remains unclear. Germline values: CDR1 LGHDT, CDR2 YNNKEL (reference sequence). Trimming cost V 2 bases and J 4 bases, with 11 bases left between them. CDR3 length equals 15 residues.

This CDR3 reads CASSLGGTVTEAFF. The CDR3 bases are TGTGCCAGCAGCTTAGGAGGGACAGTCACTGAAGCTTTCTTT. The chain carries TRBV7-2 and TRBJ1-1, with 7 bases that match TRBD1. This CDR3 spans 14 amino acids. Per the germline V gene, CDR1 is SGHTA and CDR2 is FQGNSA. V gave up 1 base and J gave up 4 bases; unmatched junction bases: 3. Combining the CDR3 with reference TRBV7-2 and TRBJ1-1 gives the whole variable domain GAGVSQSPSNKVTEKGKDVELRCDPISGHTALYWYRQSLGQGLEFLIYFQGNSAPDKSGLPSDRFSAERTGGSVSTLTIQRTQQEDSAVYLCASSLGGTVTEAFFGQGTRLTVV.